This record covers a single T cell receptor (beta chain). What it binds is unknown. The CDR3 consists of 13 residues. The germline V gene encodes CDR1 WSHSY and CDR2 SAAADI. With 7 bases clipped from V and 3 bases from J, the junction kept 3 bases outside the gene matches. The data were obtained in a study of immune cell composition in non-small cell lung cancer. At the level of the study: Most cases were lung adenocarcinoma or squamous cell carcinoma.

Template was genomic DNA from frozen, unsorted single-cell suspensions. Sequencing used immunoSEQ multiplex PCR; TCRdb keeps in-frame clones, though not all of them. The sample has nearly 7,000 clones; about three quarters are singletons. Study-level findings and limits: Tumour-reactive clones were not shown to match dominant in vivo tumour clones. Squamous carcinomas (roughly 80%) more often had tumour-associated clones >0.5% than adenocarcinomas (roughly 33%).

The specimen was lung tumor tissue. This sequence originates from a human donor with non-small cell lung cancer. J is TRBJ2-7 and V is TRBV10-2; 10 bases line up with TRBD2. The CDR3, as DNA: TGCGCCAGCAAAAGGACTAGCGGCTACGAGCAGTACTTC. It is translated as CASKRTSGYEQYF.